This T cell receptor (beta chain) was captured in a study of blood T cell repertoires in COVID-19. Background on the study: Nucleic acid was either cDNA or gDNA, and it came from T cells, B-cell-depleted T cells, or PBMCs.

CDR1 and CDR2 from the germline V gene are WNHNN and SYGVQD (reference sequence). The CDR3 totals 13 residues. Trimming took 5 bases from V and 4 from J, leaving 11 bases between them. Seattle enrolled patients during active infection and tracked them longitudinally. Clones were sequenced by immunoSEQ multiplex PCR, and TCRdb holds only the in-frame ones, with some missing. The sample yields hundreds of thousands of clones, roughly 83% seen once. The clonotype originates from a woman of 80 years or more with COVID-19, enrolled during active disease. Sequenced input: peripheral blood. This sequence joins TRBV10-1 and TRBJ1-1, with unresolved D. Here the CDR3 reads CASSPRWATEAFF. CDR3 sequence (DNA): TGCGCCAGCAGTCCTCGTTGGGCCACTGAAGCTTTCTTT.